The 19 T cell receptor beta chains below all came from one sample that was sequenced in a study of T-cell memory formation after mild COVID-19. TCRdb redid the calling of the 5' RACE reads with MiXCR, one entry per CDR3 protein. Altogether about 170,000 distinct CDR3 sequences are present, roughly 13% being singletons, with the ten largest covering 3.3%. The sequencing sample was made of PBMCs or a T cell subset sorted from them (not recorded which). The receptors derive from a man aged 18 to 29 who had mild COVID-19 (a few samples of this study predate the infection). Cell type and time point are not known.

This clonotype came up a few times. The chain carries TRBV2 and TRBJ1-1; D gene ambiguous. Looked up from germline, CDR1 is SNHLY and CDR2 is FYNNEI. Trimming took off 3 bases at V and 9 bases at J, with 11 bases between the two ends. CDR3 length equals 12 residues. This CDR3 is CASSDSGRKAFF. The CDR3 nucleotides read TGTGCCAGCAGTGACTCCGGGCGTAAAGCTTTCTTT.

V and J are TRBV18 and TRBJ1-4; unclear D gene. From germline, CDR1 is KGHSH and CDR2 LQKENI. V shed 2 bases and J shed 8 bases, with 9 bases lying between them. The CDR3 is 13 amino acids. CDR3: CASSPYDQEKLFF. For the CDR3, the DNA is TGTGCCAGCTCACCATATGATCAGGAAAAACTGTTTTTT.

This clonotype was recorded only once. V gene TRBV6-2 or TRBV6-3 combines with J gene TRBJ2-2; TRBD2 agrees at 7 bases. CDR3 length: 16 residues. After removal of 4 bases from V and 3 bases from J, the junction contained 8 bases not matched to a gene. Germline V gene sequence: CDR1 MNHEY, CDR2 SVGEGT. The CDR3 region has the DNA TGTGCCAGCAGTTTCGACGGGGGAGGGTACACCGGGGAGCTGTTTTTT. Translated: CASSFDGGGYTGELFF.

This clonotype appeared many times. This chain joins TRBV7-9 and TRBJ2-5; D unclear. The germline V and J ends were trimmed by 5 bases and 4 bases, with 8 bases remaining between them. CDR1 is SEHNR and CDR2 is FQNEAQ in the germline V gene (reference sequence). CDR3 length: 12 residues. The chain's CDR3 is CASSEVGETQYF. CDR3 nucleotide sequence: TGTGCCAGCAGCGAGGTCGGAGAGACCCAGTACTTC.

This clonotype came up a few times. The chain combines TRBV7-9 with TRBJ1-6; a possible D gene is TRBD1 (5 bases). The CDR3 has 15 residues. Germline values: CDR1 SEHNR, CDR2 FQNEAQ (reference sequence). Trimming took off 5 bases at V and 10 bases at J, with 18 bases between the two ends. CDR3 amino acids: CASSVYRGVNSPLHF. The DNA for the CDR3 is TGTGCCAGCAGCGTATATCGGGGGGTAAACTCACCCCTCCACTTT. Looking up the rest from reference TRBV7-9 and TRBJ1-6 gives the full variable domain: DTGVSQNPRHKITKRGQNVTFRCDPISEHNRLYWYRQTLGQGPEFLTYFQNEAQLEKSRLLSDRFSAERPKGSFSTLEIQRTEQGDSAMYLCASSVYRGVNSPLHFGNGTRLTVT.

This clonotype was picked up a small number of times. The CDR3 sequence is CASSPSGGLETQYF. CDR3 in DNA: TGTGCCAGCAGCCCCTCGGGGGGGCTCGAGACCCAGTACTTC. The rearrangement uses TRBV3-1 and TRBJ2-5; TRBD2 matches 8 bases. The germline V gene encodes CDR1 LGHDT and CDR2 YNNKEL (reference sequence). CDR3 length: 14 amino acids. J gave up 5 bases and V 4 bases, and 6 bases lay outside the gene matches.

This clonotype has at least ten counts. The rearrangement uses TRBV25-1 and TRBJ2-7; no clear D. Germline values: CDR1 MGHDK, CDR2 SYGVNS. V was shortened by 0 bases and J by 3 bases, with 6 bases between the two germline ends. This CDR3 has 13 residues. CDR3 sequence (DNA): TGTGCCAGCAGTGAATACCCAGGCTACGAGCAGTACTTC. Translated, it gives CASSEYPGYEQYF.

CDR3 sequence (DNA): TGCGCCAGCAGCTTATTAGCCGGCTACGAGCAGTACGTC. This encodes CASSLLAGYEQYV. The chain has TRBV5-1 and TRBJ2-7; D not certain. The germline V gene has CDR1 SGHRS and CDR2 YFSETQ. V was shortened by 2 bases and J by 3 bases, with 9 bases between the two germline ends. This CDR3 contains 13 residues.

This CDR3 reads CASSLVAPTDTQYF. The DNA of the CDR3 is TGTGCCAGCAGCTTAGTTGCCCCCACAGATACGCAGTATTTT. The chain combines TRBV11-2 with TRBJ2-3, with no clear D. V lost 1 base and J 2 bases, leaving 7 bases between the germline ends. CDR1 and CDR2 (germline): SGHAT, FQNNGV. The CDR3 has 14 residues.

V is TRBV5-1 and J is TRBJ1-6, with unresolved D. Trimming shortened V by 7 bases and J by 5 bases, and 13 bases separated the two germline ends. CDR1 and CDR2 (germline): SGHRS, YFSETQ. The CDR3 sequence is 14 residues long. The CDR3 DNA is TGCGCCAGCGGCCGCGACAACGATAATTCACCCCTCCACTTT. Its protein is CASGRDNDNSPLHF. Full variable domain (outside the CDR3, taken from reference TRBV5-1 and TRBJ1-6): KAGVTQTPRYLIKTRGQQVTLSCSPISGHRSVSWYQQTPGQGLQFLFEYFSETQRNKGNFPGRFSGRQFSNSRSEMNVSTLELGDSALYLCASGRDNDNSPLHFGNGTRLTVT.

In this sample, this clonotype turned up a few times. The genes are TRBV5-1 and TRBJ1-2; D is uncertain. The germline V gene encodes CDR1 SGHRS and CDR2 YFSETQ. V was shortened by 0 bases and J by 3 bases, with 9 bases between the two germline ends. The CDR3 has 14 residues. The CDR3 reads CASSLVLADYGYTF. CDR3 nucleotide sequence: TGCGCCAGCAGCTTGGTCCTAGCGGACTATGGCTACACCTTC.

This clonotype was observed once. The chain has TRBV3-1 and TRBJ1-1; 7 bases match TRBD1. V was pared by 4 bases and J by 5 bases, with 10 bases of the junction left unmatched. The CDR3 has 15 amino acids. Germline CDR1 is LGHDT and CDR2 is YNNKEL (reference sequence). CDR3: CASSPGTAFRTEAFF. CDR3 nucleotide sequence: TGTGCCAGCAGCCCCGGGACAGCCTTTCGTACTGAAGCTTTCTTT.

V and J are TRBV18 and TRBJ2-5; no definite D call. Germline CDR1 KGHSH, CDR2 LQKENI. The CDR3 length is 14 residues. Trimming pared 6 bases from V and 3 bases from J, leaving 14 bases between. DNA of the CDR3: TGTGCCAGCTCCACCAAAACACCGAAAGAGACCCAGTACTTC. It specifies CASSTKTPKETQYF.

The rearrangement joins TRBV11-2 to TRBJ2-3; tentative D call: TRBD1 (5 bases). There are 14 residues in the CDR3. V was pared by 11 bases and J by 2 bases, with 17 bases between. Germline V gene sequence: CDR1 SGHAT, CDR2 FQNNGV. The CDR3 sequence: CALGALQVTDTQYF. The CDR3 DNA follows: TGTGCCCTAGGCGCGCTACAGGTCACAGATACGCAGTATTTT.

This clonotype was counted between two and nine times. The chain joins TRBV5-1 to TRBJ2-1, with TRBD1 matching 7 bases. This CDR3 contains 14 residues. V lost 7 bases and J lost 2; bases outside the gene matches: 6. Germline CDR1 is SGHRS and CDR2 is YFSETQ. CDR3 region: CASATGDPYNEQFF. CDR3 nucleotides: TGCGCCAGCGCTACAGGGGACCCCTACAATGAGCAGTTCTTC.

The rearrangement links TRBV24-1 to TRBJ2-3; a weak D match, TRBD1 (5 bases). CDR1 and CDR2 (germline): KGHDR, SFDVKD. This CDR3 is 13 amino acids long. The V end lost 9 bases, the J end lost 4 bases, and 13 bases lay between the germline ends. CDR3 region: CATQARGPDTQYF. The CDR3 bases are TGTGCCACCCAGGCAAGGGGTCCAGATACGCAGTATTTT.

This clonotype was seen at least ten times. This chain joins TRBV7-2 and TRBJ2-6, with D tentatively TRBD1 (5 bases). This CDR3 has 16 residues. V dropped 8 bases and J dropped 3 bases, with 17 bases sitting between them. Germline V gene sequence: CDR1 SGHTA, CDR2 FQGNSA. Here the CDR3 reads CASRQKRGSGANVLTF. The CDR3 DNA reads TGTGCCAGCCGCCAAAAAAGGGGAAGTGGGGCCAACGTCCTGACTTTC.

This chain links TRBV4-1 with TRBJ2-6; tentatively, D is TRBD2 (5 bases). Germline V gives CDR1 MGHRA, CDR2 YSYEKL. The CDR3 is made up of 19 amino acids. Trimming took off 2 bases at V and 3 bases at J, with 20 bases between the two ends. The CDR3 loop reads CASSQILRLRGNGANVLTF. Here the CDR3 DNA reads TGCGCCAGCAGCCAAATCCTCAGGCTCCGGGGAAATGGGGCCAACGTCCTGACTTTC.

The V and J genes are TRBV7-2 and TRBJ2-5; either TRBD1 or TRBD2 may fit D (6 bases each). V shed 3 bases and J shed 5 bases, with 13 bases lying between them. CDR1 SGHTA and CDR2 FQGNSA come from the germline V gene. There are 14 residues in the CDR3. The CDR3 nucleotides read TGTGCCAGCAGCTTTCGAGGGGGGCCGGAGACCCAGTACTTC. This encodes CASSFRGGPETQYF.